The following is a T cell receptor beta chain sequence with its context. Its antigen remains unidentified. The record originates from a study of T-cell memory formation after mild COVID-19. Study-level background: TCR clusters were largely donor specific.

Notes on the study in general: Clones which contracted sat mainly in CM and EM if CD4+, and in EMRA if CD8+.

TCRdb used MiXCR to reprocess the 5' RACE reads, holding one entry per CDR3 protein. The sample lists some 82,000 distinct CDR3 sequences, 9.5% to 15% occurring once. Germline V gene lookup returns CDR1 LGHDT and CDR2 YNNKEL (reference sequence). The CDR3 length is 14 residues. Trimming pared 1 base from V and 5 bases from J, leaving 11 bases between. The chain recombines TRBV3-1 with TRBJ2-5; D is tentatively TRBD1 or TRBD2 (5 bases each). This receptor was identified in a man aged 18 to 29 who had mild COVID-19 (a few samples of this study predate the infection). Cell type and time point are not known. Sequencing was done on a sample of PBMCs or a T cell subset sorted from them (not recorded which). This chain's CDR3 is CASSQGGGYETQYF. The CDR3 DNA is TGTGCCAGCAGCCAAGGGGGCGGGTACGAGACCCAGTACTTC.